The 18 T cell receptor beta chains presented below share a single source sample, sequenced in a study of T cells after yellow fever vaccination. A single record per CDR3 protein comes from TCRdb applying MiXCR to the 5' RACE reads. Of 620,000 or so distinct CDR3 sequences listed, 12% are singletons. Sequencing used PBMCs, obtained on the day of the yellow fever booster vaccination. These receptors all stem from a man younger than 45 who received the YFV17D yellow fever vaccine.

The V call is TRBV29-1, the J call TRBJ2-3; 12 bases line up with TRBD2. This CDR3 has 16 amino acids. With 7 bases clipped from V and 3 bases from J, the junction kept 11 bases outside the gene matches. Germline loops: CDR1 SQVTM, CDR2 ANQGSEA. DNA of the CDR3: TGCAGCGGGTCGGGGCTAGCGGGAGGGGGTACAGATACGCAGTATTTT. It encodes CSGSGLAGGGTDTQYF.

The V gene is TRBV29-1, the J gene TRBJ2-2, with 7 bases identical to TRBD2. V dropped 4 bases and J dropped 4; count of bases not matched to a gene: 3. Germline V gene lookup returns CDR1 SQVTM and CDR2 ANQGSEA. This CDR3 has 13 residues. The CDR3 is CSVVASGTGELFF. CDR3 DNA sequence: TGCAGCGTTGTTGCTAGCGGCACCGGGGAGCTGTTTTTT.

The chain uses TRBV5-4 and TRBJ2-2, with 7 bases that match TRBD2. There are 14 residues in the CDR3. Germline trimming cut 3 bases from V and 6 bases from J; bases unmatched to any gene: 5. Germline V gene sequence: CDR1 SGHNT, CDR2 YYREEE (reference sequence). CDR3 in DNA: TGTGCCAGCAGCTCCCCGGGAGGACCCGGGGAGCTGTTTTTT. Protein: CASSSPGGPGELFF.

This clonotype was picked up a small number of times. The chain links TRBV12-3 or TRBV12-4 to TRBJ2-7; D unclear. Trimming removed 3 bases from V and 2 bases from J, with 5 bases in between. This CDR3 region has 12 residues. DNA of the CDR3: TGTGCCAGCAGTTTGTTCCCCTACGAGCAGTACTTC. This sequence encodes CASSLFPYEQYF.

This clonotype was detected ten times or more. The chain carries TRBV18 and TRBJ2-7; 7 bases are shared with TRBD1. V gave up 3 bases and J gave up 2 bases; unmatched junction bases: 4. CDR3 length: 14 residues. Germline V gene data show CDR1 as KGHSH and CDR2 as LQKENI. CDR3 sequence reads: CASSPTGQAYEQYF. CDR3 DNA sequence: TGTGCCAGCTCACCGACAGGGCAGGCCTACGAGCAGTACTTC.

This rearrangement joins TRBV9 to TRBJ2-3; 12 bases agree with TRBD2. The CDR3 runs 16 residues. The V segment lost 3 bases and the J segment 6 bases; nucleotides outside the gene matches: 8. CDR1 and CDR2 (germline): SGDLS, YYNGEE. In nucleotides, the CDR3 is TGTGCCAGCAGCGGGACTAGCGGGGCCTTAAGGGATACGCAGTATTTT. It specifies CASSGTSGALRDTQYF.

V and J are TRBV7-2 and TRBJ2-7; 11 bases fit TRBD2. The J segment lost 4 bases and the V segment lost 5 bases, leaving 7 bases of the junction unmatched. This CDR3 is built from 15 residues. Germline CDR1 reads SGHTA; CDR2 reads FQGNSA. CDR3 amino acids: CASSLHTSGSYEQYF. The CDR3 DNA follows: TGTGCCAGCAGCCTACATACTAGCGGGAGTTACGAGCAGTACTTC.

This clonotype was seen a few times. The V call is TRBV18, the J call TRBJ2-1; tentatively, D is TRBD2 (7 bases). Germline V gene data show CDR1 as KGHSH and CDR2 as LQKENI. V lost 3 bases, J lost 3 bases, and 15 bases lay in between. The CDR3 sequence is 16 residues long. In DNA, the CDR3 is TGTGCCAGCTCACCGCTGCTAGCGGACAGCTACAATGAGCAGTTCTTC. It specifies CASSPLLADSYNEQFF.

The chain recombines TRBV9 with TRBJ2-1; D call uncertain. This CDR3 has 16 residues. Germline assignment: CDR1 SGDLS and CDR2 YYNGEE. V was trimmed by 0 bases and J by 8 bases, leaving 18 bases between them. Here the CDR3 DNA reads TGTGCCAGCAGCGTAGCTGTTGAACATTGGGTCGATGAGCAGTTCTTC. Translation gives CASSVAVEHWVDEQFF.

J is TRBJ1-6 and V is TRBV14; D uncertain. The length of the CDR3 is 12 residues. The V end lost 1 base, the J end lost 16 bases, and 11 bases lay between the germline ends. Per the germline V gene, CDR1 is SGHDN and CDR2 is FVKESK. CDR3 loop: CASSQGGLQLHF. The DNA of the CDR3 is TGTGCCAGCAGCCAAGGAGGTTTGCAGCTCCACTTT.

The rearrangement uses TRBV5-1 and TRBJ2-5; weak D call: TRBD2 (6 bases). The V and J ends lost 1 base and 4 bases respectively, with 11 bases between them. The CDR3 is 14 amino acids. CDR1 and CDR2 (germline): SGHRS, YFSETQ. The CDR3 protein is CASSLTTSLETQYF. The CDR3 DNA is TGCGCCAGCAGCTTGACGACTAGTCTAGAGACCCAGTACTTC.

There are many counts of this clonotype. The chain combines TRBV12-3 or TRBV12-4 with TRBJ2-5; D perhaps matches TRBD1 (6 bases). There are 14 residues in the CDR3. V lost 5 bases and J lost 1, with 11 bases in between. The CDR3 protein is CASSPPRGQETQYF. DNA for the CDR3: TGTGCCAGCAGTCCACCCAGGGGCCAAGAGACCCAGTACTTC.

The genes are TRBV7-8 and TRBJ2-3, with D perhaps TRBD2 (7 bases). The CDR3 is 15 residues long. Per the germline V gene, CDR1 is SGHVS and CDR2 is FQNEAQ. The ends were cut back, 5 bases at V and 5 bases at J, with 17 bases in the middle. CDR3 in DNA: TGTGCCAGCAGCCCACAGGGAGGGGGAAAAGATACGCAGTATTTT. Translated, it gives CASSPQGGGKDTQYF.

The sample holds a few counts of this clonotype. The chain carries TRBV10-3 and TRBJ2-7; 14 nucleotides line up with TRBD2. This CDR3 has 18 residues. Germline CDR1 reads ENHRY; CDR2 reads SYGVKD. J gave up 4 bases and V 5 bases, and 13 bases lay outside the gene matches. DNA for the CDR3: TGTGCCATCAGTACCGGAACCGGGACTAGCGGGAGATTGTACGAGCAGTACTTC. This encodes CAISTGTGTSGRLYEQYF.

The chain employs TRBV19 and TRBJ2-5; 9 bases fit TRBD1. Germline V gene data show CDR1 as LNHDA and CDR2 as SQIVND (reference sequence). The V gene end was trimmed by 5 bases and the J gene end by 3 bases; junction bases not matched to a gene: 7. The CDR3 consists of 15 residues. The CDR3 DNA reads as TGTGCCAGTAGTCGGACAGGGGCGAGGGAAGAGACCCAGTACTTC. It codes for CASSRTGAREETQYF.

The chain couples TRBV5-1 to TRBJ2-1; 10 positions match TRBD2. The CDR3 consists of 16 residues. The germline V gene encodes CDR1 SGHRS and CDR2 YFSETQ. V was clipped by 1 base and J by 7 bases; unmatched bases: 8. CDR3 amino acids: CASSLWASGRGNEQFF. The CDR3 nucleotides are TGCGCCAGCAGCTTGTGGGCTAGCGGGAGAGGTAATGAGCAGTTCTTC.

This clonotype was detected many times. This chain connects TRBV6-6 to TRBJ2-3; 7 nucleotides align to TRBD2. The junction had 3 bases not matched to a gene; V was cut back by 5 bases and J by 4 bases. CDR1 and CDR2 (germline): MNHNY, SVGAGI (reference sequence). There are 13 residues in the CDR3. CDR3 nucleotides: TGTGCCAGCAGTCCCGCGGGGGCAGATACGCAGTATTTT. It yields the protein CASSPAGADTQYF.

This clonotype was seen a few times. The rearrangement uses TRBV20-1 and TRBJ2-2; 9 bases match TRBD1. The trim removed 3 bases at V and 6 bases at J, leaving 8 bases unmatched. The CDR3 loop spans 15 amino acids. The germline V gene has CDR1 DFQATT and CDR2 SNEGSKA (reference sequence). CDR3: CSASARTGDAGELFF. CDR3 sequence (DNA): TGCAGTGCTAGCGCGAGGACAGGGGATGCCGGGGAGCTGTTTTTT.